This T cell receptor (beta chain) comes out of a study of shared T cell receptors in the human thymus. Method: immunoSEQ multiplex PCR; TCRdb's copy keeps in-frame clones and lacks some. Among 700,000 or so clones, over 75% were seen once, and the ten largest hold around 0.0094%. The sample was also linked to a second study, of human thymus T cells. That paper notes: Infants served as donors; they were healthy and Finnish and were having corrective surgery for congenital heart defects. Resections removed during corrective heart surgery provided the thymus tissue used. A high degree of thymic repertoire overlap among unrelated individuals was reported in related research.

Sequenced: thymocytes. The receptor comes from a girl under three years old with a congenital heart defect.

CDR3 protein: CASSQDEASGGYNEQFF. As DNA, the CDR3 is TGCGCCAGCAGCCAAGATGAAGCTAGCGGGGGTTACAATGAGCAGTTCTTC. This chain connects TRBV4-3 to TRBJ2-1, with 10 bases aligning to TRBD2. The length of the CDR3 is 17 residues. V lost 0 bases, J lost 4 bases, and 6 bases stayed unmatched. Germline-derived CDR1 and CDR2 are LGHNA and YSLEER.